Included here is one T cell receptor (beta chain) sequence, with context. Antigen unknown. The data were obtained in a study of cytomegalovirus exposure and HLA in healthy donors. Study at large: The platform used for the roughly 130 validation repertoires matched that of the roughly 700 first-cohort repertoires, a later analysis reported.

V lost 3 bases and J lost 1; bases outside the gene matches: 4. Looked up from germline, CDR1 is LNHNV and CDR2 is YYDKDF (reference sequence). CDR3 length equals 16 residues. Data came from immunoSEQ multiplex PCR; TCRdb stores just in-frame clones and leaves some out. Of some 76,000 clones in the sample, nearly 95% were seen once. Study conclusions and caveats: Altogether, 150 to 200 TCR beta chains were recorded as cytomegalovirus-associated.

The donors were members of the validation cohort comprising approximately 120 subjects, separate from the approximately 670-subject first cohort. This sequence was found in a woman aged 18 to 35 in good health and CMV-seronegative. The chain couples TRBV15 to TRBJ2-3, with 10 bases lining up with TRBD1. The specimen was PBMCs. The CDR3 DNA reads TGTGCCACCAGCAGGGGGGACAGGGGTCGCACAGATACGCAGTATTTT. Amino acid sequence: CATSRGDRGRTDTQYF.